These T cell receptor beta chains were read from a single sample in a study of T cells in localized non-small cell lung cancer. The table came from immunoSEQ multiplex PCR; TCRdb's copy has only in-frame clones and leaves some out. Here the sample spans approximately 52,000 clones, just over 85% being singletons. The starting material was peripheral blood, obtained before any cancer treatment. The receptors come from a male donor at least 60 years old with stage III squamous cell lung carcinoma. Both conserved end residues are part of each CDR3.

CDR3 protein: CASSRQGGAAYEQYF
V gene: TRBV25-1
J gene: TRBJ2-7

CDR3 protein: CASAFDRNTEAFF
V gene: TRBV5-1
J gene: TRBJ1-1

CDR3 protein: CASSRGSGTASYEQYF
V gene: TRBV4-3
J gene: TRBJ2-7

CDR3 protein: CASRGPGQAGSNYGYTF
V gene: TRBV28
J gene: TRBJ1-2

CDR3 protein: CASSLQGEKQFF
V gene: TRBV5-1
J gene: TRBJ2-1

CDR3 protein: CASSYRDWGNYEQYF
V gene: TRBV7-8
J gene: TRBJ2-7

CDR3 protein: CASTSQGGIWTDTQYF
V gene: TRBV28
J gene: TRBJ2-3

CDR3 protein: CASSPWPGGPGGTDTQYF
V gene: TRBV11-2
J gene: TRBJ2-3

CDR3 protein: CASSATPGQDGYTF
V gene: TRBV6-1
J gene: TRBJ1-2

CDR3 protein: CASSFSGTGGDIYGYTF
V gene: TRBV7-9
J gene: TRBJ1-2

CDR3 protein: CASSLRTFSYEQYF
V gene: TRBV21-1
J gene: TRBJ2-7

CDR3 protein: CASSQDRAGAQGSTDTQYF
V gene: TRBV4-1
J gene: TRBJ2-3

CDR3 protein: CSVRGQRNTEAFF
V gene: TRBV29-1
J gene: TRBJ1-1

CDR3 protein: CASSQDSNRGEQPQHF
V gene: TRBV4-3
J gene: TRBJ1-5